The 7 T cell receptor beta chains in this list originate from one sample, sequenced in a study of monozygotic twins with inflammatory bowel disease. Each CDR3 protein gets one entry in TCRdb, which reprocessed the 5' RACE reads and gives no DNA. The table for this sample gives approximately 140,000 distinct CDR3 sequences. Sequenced input: blood. The receptors derive from a human donor with ulcerative colitis or Crohn's disease, or a healthy co-twin of an affected twin (not recorded which).

The V gene is TRBV28, the J gene TRBJ2-1; TCRdb picks TRBD2, but there is no DNA to check that call. The CDR3 totals 14 residues. In germline, CDR1 is MDHEN, CDR2 SYDVKM. The CDR3 loop is CAVKSGLGINEQFF.

The chain recombines TRBV27 with TRBJ2-6; no DNA is available, so the TRBD2 call from TCRdb remains unchecked. This CDR3 is 19 amino acids long. Germline V gives CDR1 MNHEY, CDR2 SMNVEV (reference sequence). CDR3 loop: CASSSSTSGPSAGANVLTF.

The gene calls are TRBV20-1 and TRBJ2-1; TCRdb gives TRBD1 as the D gene, but with no DNA this cannot be confirmed. This CDR3 has 14 residues. CDR1 and CDR2 (germline): DFQATT, SNEGSKA (reference sequence). The CDR3: CSARAGTAAQQQFF.

V gene TRBV28 combines with J gene TRBJ2-7. The germline gives CDR1 MDHEN, CDR2 SYDVKM. This CDR3 has 15 residues. CDR3 sequence: CASSQLVVSSYEQYF.

The chain has TRBV9 and TRBJ2-3; there is no DNA to check the TCRdb D call of TRBD2. The germline V gene has CDR1 SGDLS and CDR2 YYNGEE. CDR3 length: 18 amino acids. The CDR3 sequence: CASSSTPYAGGGTDTQYF.

The chain couples TRBV27 to TRBJ2-5. Germline assignment: CDR1 MNHEY and CDR2 SMNVEV (reference sequence). The length of the CDR3 is 14 residues. CDR3 sequence: CASSLVSAQETQYF.

J is TRBJ2-3 and V is TRBV24-1; TCRdb proposes TRBD1, but this gene call is untestable without DNA. The CDR3 is 15 residues long. Germline assignment: CDR1 KGHDR and CDR2 SFDVKD. CDR3 loop: CATSDPGQGSDTQYF.